A single sample is the source of the 16 T cell receptor beta chains below, sequenced in a study of T-cell reconstitution after alpha-beta-depleted transplantation in children. Study observations and caveats: T-cell counts and diversity at one year post-transplant came mainly from newly produced T cells.

Unique molecular identifiers were used in preparing the TCRbeta library. TCRdb re-analysed the PCR reads in MiXCR, keeping a single row per CDR3 protein. The table lists about 300,000 distinct CDR3 sequences, roughly 7.8% of them singletons. No antigen has been assigned to these receptors. Source: peripheral blood, taken 360 days after TCRalphabeta/CD19-depleted stem cell transplant. The source of these receptors is a female patient between 2 and 15 years old who had a stem cell transplant for Fanconi anemia, so the T cells may come from the graft donor.

The V call is TRBV6-5, the J call TRBJ2-7; TRBD2 agrees at 8 bases. Looked up from germline, CDR1 is MNHEY and CDR2 is SVGAGI. V lost 5 bases, J lost 1 base, and 13 bases stayed unmatched. The CDR3 runs 17 residues. The CDR3 nucleotides are TGTGCCAGCAGTCACACCGGGACTAGGATTCGTTCCTACGAGCAGTACTTC. As protein: CASSHTGTRIRSYEQYF.

This clonotype was seen at least ten times. This sequence joins TRBV7-2 and TRBJ2-4; 7 positions agree with TRBD2. This CDR3 is 14 amino acids long. Per the germline V gene, CDR1 is SGHTA and CDR2 is FQGNSA. V dropped 1 base and J dropped 8; count of bases not matched to a gene: 5. The CDR3 loop is CASSLVGSGDIQYF. The CDR3 DNA reads as TGTGCCAGCAGCTTAGTGGGGAGCGGGGACATTCAGTACTTC.

The table lists this clonotype with many counts. V gene TRBV10-3 combines with J gene TRBJ2-5; 8 positions agree with TRBD1. CDR1 and CDR2 from the germline V gene are ENHRY and SYGVKD. This CDR3 has 15 amino acids. Trimming removed 2 bases from V and 4 bases from J; junction bases left unmatched: 6. The CDR3 nucleotides read TGTGCCATCAGTGAGAGTGCAGGGGGCCTAGAGACCCAGTACTTC. Translated: CAISESAGGLETQYF.

V gene TRBV20-1 combines with J gene TRBJ1-1; D gene ambiguous. Germline V gene lookup returns CDR1 DFQATT and CDR2 SNEGSKA (reference sequence). The CDR3 runs to 12 residues. Trimming shortened V by 6 bases and J by 1 base, and 9 bases separated the two germline ends. The DNA for the CDR3 is TGCAGTGCCGACCCCTGGAACACTGAAGCTTTCTTT. Translated, it gives CSADPWNTEAFF.

This clonotype came up a few times. The chain has TRBV20-1 and TRBJ2-1, with TRBD2 matching 10 bases. V shed 6 bases, J shed 6 bases, and the junction held 8 bases outside the gene matches. Per the germline V gene, CDR1 is DFQATT and CDR2 is SNEGSKA (reference sequence). This CDR3 has 14 amino acids. In DNA, the CDR3 is TGCAGTGCAAATAGCGGGGGGCCCTTCAATGAGCAGTTCTTC. Its translation is CSANSGGPFNEQFF.

This clonotype was seen at least ten times. The chain combines TRBV29-1 with TRBJ1-1; D call uncertain. Trimming left V 4 bases short and J 8 bases short, with 8 bases between. This CDR3 has 10 amino acids. The germline V gene has CDR1 SQVTM and CDR2 ANQGSEA. Here the CDR3 DNA reads TGCAGCGTTGGCCCAGGCGAAGCTTTCTTT. This codes for CSVGPGEAFF.

The V and J genes are TRBV5-1 and TRBJ2-5; 7 bases map to TRBD2. J lost 2 bases, V lost 1 base, and 5 bases had no gene match. CDR3 length equals 15 residues. Looked up from germline, CDR1 is SGHRS and CDR2 is YFSETQ. The CDR3 is CASSLILATQETQYF. CDR3 sequence (DNA): TGCGCCAGCAGCTTGATACTAGCGACACAAGAGACCCAGTACTTC.

Note on this clonotype: With a much larger clone just one base away, this may be a read error. V gene TRBV3-1 combines with J gene TRBJ2-7; 14 nucleotides agree with TRBD2. The CDR3 spans 14 residues. V lost 4 bases and J lost 6; bases outside the gene matches: 2. Germline-derived CDR1 and CDR2 are LGHDT and YNNKEL (reference sequence). The CDR3 sequence: CASSLGTSGGEQYF. The DNA of the CDR3 is TGTGCCAGCAGCCTCGGGACTAGCGGGGGCGAGCAGTACTTC.

In its sample, this clonotype was seen a few times. V gene TRBV20-1 combines with J gene TRBJ2-3, with unresolved D. This CDR3 is 10 amino acids long. Trimming shortened V by 7 bases and J by 9 bases, and 11 bases separated the two germline ends. Germline CDR1 is DFQATT and CDR2 is SNEGSKA (reference sequence). CDR3 loop: CSVLRGTQYF. CDR3 in DNA: TGCAGTGTCCTCCGCGGAACGCAGTATTTT.

V usage is TRBV20-1 and J usage is TRBJ1-5; TRBD1 is a possible D gene (6 bases). CDR1 is DFQATT, CDR2 SNEGSKA, per germline (reference sequence). This CDR3 comprises 14 residues. V gave up 3 bases and J gave up 3 bases, with 12 bases separating them. The CDR3 bases are TGCAGTGCTAGTGGGGGGACACTCAATCAGCCCCAGCATTTT. Translated, it gives CSASGGTLNQPQHF.

This chain links TRBV20-1 with TRBJ2-7; D may be TRBD2 (6 bases). The V gene's germline CDR1 is DFQATT and CDR2 SNEGSKA (reference sequence). The CDR3 is 13 amino acids. V lost 2 bases and J lost 6, with 14 bases in between. CDR3 sequence (DNA): TGCAGTGCTAGATCCACAAGCGGGTTCGAGCAGTACGTC. Amino acids: CSARSTSGFEQYV.

At least ten counts were recorded for this clonotype. The rearrangement links TRBV6-1 to TRBJ2-7; D remains unclear. CDR3 length: 13 residues. Germline V CDR1 and CDR2: MNHNS, SASEGT. With 4 bases removed from V and 3 bases from J, the gap between germline ends came to 10 bases. In DNA form, the CDR3 reads TGTGCCAGCAGTGGGTACCTGAACTACGAGCAGTACGTC. It specifies CASSGYLNYEQYV.

This clonotype was picked up many times. The V and J genes are TRBV7-9 and TRBJ2-1; D gene ambiguous. Trimming took 3 bases from V and 7 from J, leaving 10 bases between them. CDR3 length equals 13 residues. Germline CDR1 is SEHNR and CDR2 is FQNEAQ (reference sequence). The DNA of the CDR3 is TGTGCCAGCAGCTTGGGTAGGGCTAATGAGCAGTTCTTC. This translates into CASSLGRANEQFF.

J is TRBJ2-3 and V is TRBV7-9; 8 bases are a match to TRBD2. CDR1 and CDR2 from the germline V gene are SEHNR and FQNEAQ (reference sequence). The V and J ends lost 3 bases and 15 bases, in that order; junction bases with no gene match: 5. The CDR3 totals 11 residues. CDR3 protein: CASSFTGTSYF. The DNA of the CDR3 is TGTGCCAGCAGCTTCACAGGGACTAGTTATTTT.

The chain has TRBV2 and TRBJ1-6; D not resolved. V was clipped by 6 bases and J by 9 bases, with 9 bases between them. This CDR3 spans 12 amino acids. Germline CDR1 reads SNHLY; CDR2 reads FYNNEI. The chain's CDR3 is CASSVHTSPLHF. The DNA of the CDR3 is TGTGCCAGCAGCGTCCATACTTCACCCCTCCACTTT.

V and J are TRBV6-5 and TRBJ2-5, with 11 bases matching TRBD2. CDR1 is MNHEY and CDR2 is SVGAGI in the germline V gene. V lost 3 bases to trimming and J lost 6 bases; unmatched junction nucleotides: 3. This CDR3 is built from 14 residues. The CDR3 loop reads CASSYVAGGQTQYF. The CDR3 DNA reads TGTGCCAGCAGTTATGTAGCGGGGGGGCAGACCCAGTACTTC.